This is a list of T cell receptor beta chains from one sample in a study of T cell changes during pregnancy in multiple sclerosis. Profiling relied on immunoSEQ multiplex PCR, and the TCRdb table lists in-frame clones only, not all of them. The top ten clones hold under 0.85% of a sample with some 85,000 clones, around 94% of them seen once. The material was peripheral blood, obtained in the third trimester of pregnancy. Source of these receptors: a female donor with multiple sclerosis, enrolled in a pregnancy study. Both conserved end residues are part of each CDR3. Fields, in order: D gene, J gene, V gene, clone size, CDR3 DNA, CDR3 protein. The D gene is left open where the match is weak. Rows give clone size only sometimes, using once, few, many, or a class for an expanded clone.

- TRBJ1-4 TRBV30 - TGTGCCTGGAGTGTACTTGGGGGCGTAACTAATGAAAAACTGTTTTTT CAWSVLGGVTNEKLFF
- TRBJ2-7 TRBV7-9 once TGTGCCAGCAGCTCCCCCCCCGTGGGAGGCTACGAGCAGTACTTC CASSSPPVGGYEQYF
- TRBJ1-5 TRBV19 - TGTGCCAGTAGTTCCCAGTTGGGGCCCAATCAGCCCCAGCATTTT CASSSQLGPNQPQHF
TRBD2 TRBJ2-7 TRBV4-1 - TGCGCCAGCAGCCAAGGGGGGGGGTCGTTGGACGAGCAGTACTTC CASSQGGGSLDEQYF
TRBD1 TRBJ2-1 TRBV29-1 - TGCAGCGTTGCGACGGGACAGGGATACAATGAGCAGTTCTTC CSVATGQGYNEQFF
TRBD2 TRBJ2-1 TRBV7-9 - TGTGCCAGCAGCTCTACTAGCGGGAGGTCCAGCTCCTACAATGAGCAGTTCTTC CASSSTSGRSSSYNEQFF
- TRBJ1-1 TRBV5-4 - TGTGCCAGCAGCTTCCCGCCCCCGAGGACTGAAGCTTTCTTT CASSFPPPRTEAFF
TRBD2 TRBJ2-7 TRBV7-2 once TGTGCCAGCAGCTCCCGGACTAGCGGTTTAACCTACGAGCAGTACTTC CASSSRTSGLTYEQYF
TRBD2 TRBJ2-3 TRBV5-1 - TGCGCCAGCAGCAAGGCTAGCGGGAGGGGAACAGATACGCAGTATTTT CASSKASGRGTDTQYF
TRBD2 TRBJ2-7 TRBV6-1 - TGTGCCAGCAGAGGACTAGCGGAGACCTACGAGCAGTACTTC CASRGLAETYEQYF
- TRBJ1-4 TRBV30 - TGTGCCTGGAGCCCACAGGGTGAAAAACTGTTTTTT CAWSPQGEKLFF
- TRBJ1-5 TRBV2 - TGTGCCAGCAGTACACCCCATCCGCCCCAGCATTTT CASSTPHPPQHF
- TRBJ1-1 TRBV29-1 few TGCAGCGTTGCAGAACAGGGGAACACTGAAGCTTTCTTT CSVAEQGNTEAFF
- TRBJ1-4 TRBV28 - TGTGCCAGCAGTTTGACGCGGGGGCGGTTGGGTAATGAAAAACTGTTTTTT CASSLTRGRLGNEKLFF
- TRBJ2-7 TRBV4-3 - TGCGCCAGCAGCCGCATCGCAGGGTACTCCTACGAGCAGTACTTC CASSRIAGYSYEQYF
- TRBJ1-4 TRBV27 - TGTGCCAGCAGTTTATCGAGGGTCGGAAATGAAAAACTGTTTTTT CASSLSRVGNEKLFF
- TRBJ2-7 TRBV19 - TGTGCCAGTAGTAAGGGGCCCAACGAGCAGTACTTC CASSKGPNEQYF
- TRBJ2-2 TRBV25-1 - TGTGCCAGCAGCACTAGGTCTTCTGACACCGGGGAGCTGTTTTTT CASSTRSSDTGELFF
TRBD1 TRBJ1-4 TRBV28 - TGTGCCAGCAGTTTATCCAGGGGGCTGGCTAATGAAAAACTGTTTTTT CASSLSRGLANEKLFF
TRBD1 TRBJ1-2 TRBV6-6 - TGTGCCAGCACGCAGGGACAGGGGGTTGAAGGCTACACCTTC CASTQGQGVEGYTF
- TRBJ2-2 TRBV5-4 - TGTGCCAGCAGCTCCATGGGGGGCGGGGAGCTGTTTTTT CASSSMGGGELFF
- TRBJ1-4 TRBV5-4 - TGTGCCAGCAGCTTGTCCCCGGAGGGTAGGGAAAAACTGTTTTTT CASSLSPEGREKLFF
TRBD2 TRBJ2-1 TRBV5-1 - TGCGCCAGCAGCTGGGGGCTAGCGGGAGGGAGCTCCTACAATGAGCAGTTCTTC CASSWGLAGGSSYNEQFF
- TRBJ2-7 TRBV5-4 - TGTGCCAGCAGCTTGGCCGGGACTCCGTCGATGGACGAGCAGTACTTC CASSLAGTPSMDEQYF
- TRBJ2-2 TRBV6-1 - TGTGCCAGCAGAGCCCTGGGCGCGAACACCGGGGAGCTGTTTTTT CASRALGANTGELFF
- TRBJ1-2 TRBV6-6 - TGTGCCAGCAGTCGCGACGTCGACACTTTGAACTATGGCTACACCTTC CASSRDVDTLNYGYTF
- TRBJ2-1 TRBV18 - TGTGCCAGCTCACCCATTAGCTTATCCTACAATGAGCAGTTCTTC CASSPISLSYNEQFF
TRBD1 TRBJ1-5 TRBV7-9 - TGTGCCAGCAGCTTAGAGACAGGGGATCAGCCCCAGCATTTT CASSLETGDQPQHF
TRBD1 TRBJ2-7 TRBV7-9 - TGTGCCAGCAGCTTAGCCTCCGGGACAGAAAAGTCATCCTACGAGCAGTACTTC CASSLASGTEKSSYEQYF
- TRBJ2-7 TRBV5-1 - TGCGCCAGCAGAGACAGTACCGGGGGCGAGCAGTACTTC CASRDSTGGEQYF
- TRBJ2-3 TRBV6-5 - TGTGCCAGCAGTTACTCGCCGGGAGTAGGCACAGATACGCAGTATTTT CASSYSPGVGTDTQYF
TRBD1 TRBJ1-5 TRBV7-9 few TGTGCCAGCAGCTTAGGGGACAGGGTAGGCAATCAGCCCCAGCATTTT CASSLGDRVGNQPQHF
- TRBJ2-5 TRBV28 - TGTGCCAGCAGACCAGGGTTCCGAGAGACCCAATACTTC CASRPGFRETQYF
TRBD1 TRBJ2-2 TRBV7-2 - TGTGCCAGCAGCTTGTCCGGGACAGGGGACACCGGGGAGCTGTTTTTT CASSLSGTGDTGELFF
TRBD2 TRBJ2-1 TRBV11-2 - TGTGCCAGCAGCGCAAGCGGGAGGGAGTACAATGAGCAGTTCTTC CASSASGREYNEQFF
- TRBJ1-2 TRBV7-9 - TGTGGATCGAATGGGGGGGAAAACTATGGCTACACCTTC CGSNGGENYGYTF
- TRBJ1-1 TRBV29-1 - TGCAGCGGGGAAATCCGGGACTCTCGAGTATACACTGAAGCTTTCTTT CSGEIRDSRVYTEAFF
- TRBJ1-1 TRBV6-5 - TGTGCCAGCACCGCTAGTGGGAACACTGAAGCTTTCTTT CASTASGNTEAFF
TRBD1 TRBJ1-2 TRBV27 - TGTGCCAGCGGTGGGACAGGAAAAGCGGGCTACACCTTC CASGGTGKAGYTF
TRBD2 TRBJ2-1 TRBV5-6 - TGTGCCAGCAGCCCCACGGGTGGGGGGGTTAATGAGCAGTTCTTC CASSPTGGGVNEQFF
TRBD2 TRBJ2-1 TRBV27 - TGTGCCAGCAGTTTATCCCCTAGCGGGAGCGCCTACAATGAGCAGTTCTTC CASSLSPSGSAYNEQFF
TRBD2 TRBJ2-7 TRBV7-6 - TGTGCCAGCAGCTTAGCGAACGAGCGGGGGGCCTACGAGCAGTACTTC CASSLANERGAYEQYF
- TRBJ1-2 TRBV5-6 - TGTGCCAGCAGCTTTCGGGGGTTCTATGGCTACACCTTC CASSFRGFYGYTF
- TRBJ1-1 TRBV4-1 - TGCGCCAGCCGCATGGCGGGGGCGGGACGGAACACTGAAGCTTTCTTT CASRMAGAGRNTEAFF
TRBD1 TRBJ1-2 TRBV4-2 - TGTGCCAGCAGCCAAGAGACAGGGGTTCATGGCTACACCTTC CASSQETGVHGYTF
TRBD2 TRBJ2-2 TRBV27 - TGTGCCAGCAGTTTAATTAAGACTAGCGGGATCAGCGGGGAGCTGTTTTTT CASSLIKTSGISGELFF
TRBD1 TRBJ2-5 TRBV27 - TGTGCCAGCAGCAACAGGGGGCGACTGACCCAGTACTTC CASSNRGRLTQYF